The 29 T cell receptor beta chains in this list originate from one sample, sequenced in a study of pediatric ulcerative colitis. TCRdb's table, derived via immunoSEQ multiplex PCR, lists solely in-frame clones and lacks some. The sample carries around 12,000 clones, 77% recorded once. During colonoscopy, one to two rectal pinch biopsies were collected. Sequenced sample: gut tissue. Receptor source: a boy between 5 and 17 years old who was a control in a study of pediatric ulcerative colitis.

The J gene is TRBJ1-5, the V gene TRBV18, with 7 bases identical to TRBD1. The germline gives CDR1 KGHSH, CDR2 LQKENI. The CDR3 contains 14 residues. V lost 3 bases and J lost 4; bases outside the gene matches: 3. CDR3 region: CASSPAGGNQPQHF. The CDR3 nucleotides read TGTGCCAGCTCACCGGCAGGGGGGAATCAGCCCCAGCATTTT.

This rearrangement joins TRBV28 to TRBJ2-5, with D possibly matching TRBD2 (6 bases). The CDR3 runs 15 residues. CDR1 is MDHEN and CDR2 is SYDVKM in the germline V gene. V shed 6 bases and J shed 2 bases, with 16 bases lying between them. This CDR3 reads CASSSPGEGQETQYF. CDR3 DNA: TGTGCCAGCAGCTCTCCGGGAGAGGGGCAAGAGACCCAGTACTTC.

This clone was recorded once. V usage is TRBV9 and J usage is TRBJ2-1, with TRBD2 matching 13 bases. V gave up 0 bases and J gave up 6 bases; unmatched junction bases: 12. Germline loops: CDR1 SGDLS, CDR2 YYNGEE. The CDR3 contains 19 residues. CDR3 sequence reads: CASSVGLAGGFIGPNEQFF. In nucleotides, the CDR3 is TGTGCCAGCAGCGTAGGACTAGCGGGAGGTTTTATTGGCCCCAATGAGCAGTTCTTC.

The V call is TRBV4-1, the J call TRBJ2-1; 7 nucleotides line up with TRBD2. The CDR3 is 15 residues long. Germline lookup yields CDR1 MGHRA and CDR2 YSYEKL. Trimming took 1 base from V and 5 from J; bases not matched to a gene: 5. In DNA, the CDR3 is TGCGCCAGCAGCCAAGGCACTAGCGCACACAATGAGCAGTTCTTC. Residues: CASSQGTSAHNEQFF.

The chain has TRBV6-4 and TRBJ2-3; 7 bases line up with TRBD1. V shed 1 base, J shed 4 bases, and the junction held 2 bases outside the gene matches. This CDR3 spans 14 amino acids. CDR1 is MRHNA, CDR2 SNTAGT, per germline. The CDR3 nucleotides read TGTGCCAGCAGTGACTTAGGGGGCGCAGATACGCAGTATTTT. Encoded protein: CASSDLGGADTQYF.

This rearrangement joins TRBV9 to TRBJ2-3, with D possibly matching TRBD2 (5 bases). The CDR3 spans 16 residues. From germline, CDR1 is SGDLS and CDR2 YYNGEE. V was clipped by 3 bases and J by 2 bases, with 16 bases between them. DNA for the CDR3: TGTGCCAGCAGCGCAGACCCTCGGAGGATCACAGATACGCAGTATTTT. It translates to CASSADPRRITDTQYF.

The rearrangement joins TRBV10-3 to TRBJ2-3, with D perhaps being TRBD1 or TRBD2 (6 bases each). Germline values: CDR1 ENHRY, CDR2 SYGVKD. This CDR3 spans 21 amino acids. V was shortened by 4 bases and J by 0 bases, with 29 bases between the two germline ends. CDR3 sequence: CAISGPGAGVGGTLSTDTQYF. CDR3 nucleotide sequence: TGTGCCATCAGTGGACCGGGGGCAGGGGTCGGCGGGACCCTTAGCACAGATACGCAGTATTTT.

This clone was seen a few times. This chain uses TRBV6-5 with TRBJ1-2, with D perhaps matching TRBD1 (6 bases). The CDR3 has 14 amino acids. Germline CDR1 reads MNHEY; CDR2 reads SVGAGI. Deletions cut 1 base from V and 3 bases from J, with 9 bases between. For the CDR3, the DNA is TGTGCCAGCAGTTACTTTGCAGGGGACTATGGCTACACCTTC. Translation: CASSYFAGDYGYTF.

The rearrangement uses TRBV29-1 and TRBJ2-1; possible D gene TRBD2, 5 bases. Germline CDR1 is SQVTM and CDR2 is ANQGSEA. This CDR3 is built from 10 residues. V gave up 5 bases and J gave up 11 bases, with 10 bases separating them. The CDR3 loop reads CSVFRGKQFF. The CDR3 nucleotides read TGCAGCGTTTTTAGAGGGAAGCAGTTCTTC.

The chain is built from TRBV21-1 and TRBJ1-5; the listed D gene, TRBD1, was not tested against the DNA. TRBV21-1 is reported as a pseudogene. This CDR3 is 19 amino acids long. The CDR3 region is CASSKEGDRGTGENQPQHF. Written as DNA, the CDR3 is TGTGCCAGCAGCAAAGAGGGGGATAGAGGGACAGGAGAAAATCAGCCCCAGCATTTT.

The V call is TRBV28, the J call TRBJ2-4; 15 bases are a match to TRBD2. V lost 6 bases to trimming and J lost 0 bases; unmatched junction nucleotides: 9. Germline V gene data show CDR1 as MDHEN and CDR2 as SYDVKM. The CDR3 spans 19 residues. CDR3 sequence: CASRPGLAGGPLAKNIQYF. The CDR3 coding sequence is TGTGCCAGCAGACCTGGACTAGCGGGAGGGCCCCTAGCCAAAAACATTCAGTACTTC.

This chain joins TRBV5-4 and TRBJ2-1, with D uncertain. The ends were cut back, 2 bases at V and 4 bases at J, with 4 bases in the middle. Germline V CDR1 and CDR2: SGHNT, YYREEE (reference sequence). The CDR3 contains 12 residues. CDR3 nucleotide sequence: TGTGCCAGCAGCTTCCATTACAATGAGCAGTTCTTC. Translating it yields CASSFHYNEQFF.

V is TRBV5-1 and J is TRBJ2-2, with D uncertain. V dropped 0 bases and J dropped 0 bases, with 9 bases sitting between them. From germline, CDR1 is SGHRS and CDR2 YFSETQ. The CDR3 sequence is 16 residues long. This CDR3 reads CASSLAAATNTGELFF. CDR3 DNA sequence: TGCGCCAGCAGCTTGGCGGCAGCGACGAACACCGGGGAGCTGTTTTTT.

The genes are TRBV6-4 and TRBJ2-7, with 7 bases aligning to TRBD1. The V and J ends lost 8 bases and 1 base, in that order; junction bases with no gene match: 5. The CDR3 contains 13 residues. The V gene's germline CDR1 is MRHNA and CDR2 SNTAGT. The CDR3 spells CASSRQGSYEQYV. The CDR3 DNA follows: TGTGCCAGCTCGAGACAGGGTTCCTACGAGCAGTACGTC.

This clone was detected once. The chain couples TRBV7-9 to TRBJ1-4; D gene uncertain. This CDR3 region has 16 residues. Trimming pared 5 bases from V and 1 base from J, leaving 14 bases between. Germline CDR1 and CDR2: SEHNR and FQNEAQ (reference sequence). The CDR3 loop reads CASSRIAGLTNEKLFF. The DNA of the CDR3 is TGTGCCAGCAGCCGCATAGCCGGATTAACTAATGAAAAACTGTTTTTT.

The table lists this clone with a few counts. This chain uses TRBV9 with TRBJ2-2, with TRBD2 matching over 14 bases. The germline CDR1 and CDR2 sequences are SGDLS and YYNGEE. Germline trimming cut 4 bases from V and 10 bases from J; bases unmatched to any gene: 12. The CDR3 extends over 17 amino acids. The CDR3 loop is CASSFAPGLAGVVELFF. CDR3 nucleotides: TGTGCCAGCAGCTTCGCACCGGGACTAGCGGGAGTGGTGGAGCTGTTTTTT. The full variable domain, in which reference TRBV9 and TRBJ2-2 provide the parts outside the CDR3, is DSGVTQTPKHLITATGQRVTLRCSPRSGDLSVYWYQQSLDQGLQFLIQYYNGEERAKGNILERFSAQQFPDLHSELNLSSLELGDSALYFCASSFAPGLAGVVELFFGEGSRLTVL.

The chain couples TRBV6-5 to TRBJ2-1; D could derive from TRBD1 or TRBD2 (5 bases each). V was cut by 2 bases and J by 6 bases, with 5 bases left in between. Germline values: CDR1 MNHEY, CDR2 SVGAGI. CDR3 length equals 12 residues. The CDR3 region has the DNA TGTGCCAGCAGTTACGGGGGCAATGAGCAGTTCTTC. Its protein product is CASSYGGNEQFF.

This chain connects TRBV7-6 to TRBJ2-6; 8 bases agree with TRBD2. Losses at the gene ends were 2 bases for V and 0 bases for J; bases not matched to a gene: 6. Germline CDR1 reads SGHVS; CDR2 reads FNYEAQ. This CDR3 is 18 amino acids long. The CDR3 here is CASSLLGGGSSGANVLTF. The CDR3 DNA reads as TGTGCCAGCAGCTTATTGGGCGGGGGGAGCTCTGGGGCCAACGTCCTGACTTTC. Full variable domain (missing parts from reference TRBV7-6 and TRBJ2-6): GAGVSQSPRYKVTKRGQDVALRCDPISGHVSLYWYRQALGQGPEFLTYFNYEAQQDKSGLPNDRFSAERPEGSISTLTIQRTEQRDSAMYRCASSLLGGGSSGANVLTFGAGSRLTVL.

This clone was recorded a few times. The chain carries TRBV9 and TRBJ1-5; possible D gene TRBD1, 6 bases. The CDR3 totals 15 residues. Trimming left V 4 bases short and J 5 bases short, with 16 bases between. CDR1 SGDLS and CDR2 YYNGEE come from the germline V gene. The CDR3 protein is CASSLGGGEDQPQHF. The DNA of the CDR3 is TGTGCCAGCAGCCTAGGGGGAGGGGAGGATCAGCCCCAGCATTTT.

The chain's CDR3 is CASSGGQGSYNEQFF. The CDR3, as DNA: TGTGCCAGCAGCGGGGGACAGGGTTCTTACAATGAGCAGTTCTTC. This chain links TRBV9 with TRBJ2-1, with 9 nucleotides matching TRBD1. The CDR3 loop spans 15 amino acids. Germline CDR1 SGDLS, CDR2 YYNGEE. With 3 bases clipped from V and 4 bases from J, the junction kept 5 bases outside the gene matches.

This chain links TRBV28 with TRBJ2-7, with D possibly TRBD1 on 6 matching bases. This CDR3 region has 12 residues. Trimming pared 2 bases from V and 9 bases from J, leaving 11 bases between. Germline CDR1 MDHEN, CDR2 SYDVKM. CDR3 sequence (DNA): TGTGCCAGCAGTTTACTCAGGGGACGGCAGTACTTC. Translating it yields CASSLLRGRQYF.

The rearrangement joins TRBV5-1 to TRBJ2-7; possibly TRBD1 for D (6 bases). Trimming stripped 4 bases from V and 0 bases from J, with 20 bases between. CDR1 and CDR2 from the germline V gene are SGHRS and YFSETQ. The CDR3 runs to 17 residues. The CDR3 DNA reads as TGCGCCAGCAGCCACCGAAAAGTACAGGGCGGCTCCTACGAGCAGTACTTC. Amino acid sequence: CASSHRKVQGGSYEQYF.

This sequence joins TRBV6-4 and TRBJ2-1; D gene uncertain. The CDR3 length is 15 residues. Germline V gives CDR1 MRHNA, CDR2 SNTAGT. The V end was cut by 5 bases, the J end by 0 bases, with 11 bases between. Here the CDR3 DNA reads TGTGCCAGCAGTATAGGTGCAAGCTCCTACAATGAGCAGTTCTTC. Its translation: CASSIGASSYNEQFF.

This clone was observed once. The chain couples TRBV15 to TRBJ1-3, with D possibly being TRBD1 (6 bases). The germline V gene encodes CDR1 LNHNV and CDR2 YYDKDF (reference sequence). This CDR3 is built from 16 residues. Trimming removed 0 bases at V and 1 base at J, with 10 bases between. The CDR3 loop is CATSRDLDSSGNTIYF. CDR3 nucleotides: TGTGCCACCAGCAGAGACCTGGACAGTTCTGGAAACACCATATATTTT. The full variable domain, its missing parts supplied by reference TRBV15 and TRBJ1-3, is DAMVIQNPRYQVTQFGKPVTLSCSQTLNHNVMYWYQQKSSQAPKLLFHYYDKDFNNEADTPDNFQSRRPNTSFCFLDIRSPGLGDTAMYLCATSRDLDSSGNTIYFGEGSWLTVV.

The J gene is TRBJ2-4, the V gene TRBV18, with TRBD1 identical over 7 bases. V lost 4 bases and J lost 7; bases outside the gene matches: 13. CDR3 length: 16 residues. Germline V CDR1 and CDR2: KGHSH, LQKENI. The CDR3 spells CASSLRTGKLQNIQYF. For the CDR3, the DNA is TGTGCCAGCTCACTCCGGACAGGAAAGTTACAGAACATTCAGTACTTC.

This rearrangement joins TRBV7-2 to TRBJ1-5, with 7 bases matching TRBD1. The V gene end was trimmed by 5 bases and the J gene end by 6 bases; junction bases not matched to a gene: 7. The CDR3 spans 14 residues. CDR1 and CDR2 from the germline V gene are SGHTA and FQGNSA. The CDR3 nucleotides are TGTGCCAGCAGCGCCCGACAGGGAGGTCAGCCCCAGCATTTT. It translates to CASSARQGGQPQHF.

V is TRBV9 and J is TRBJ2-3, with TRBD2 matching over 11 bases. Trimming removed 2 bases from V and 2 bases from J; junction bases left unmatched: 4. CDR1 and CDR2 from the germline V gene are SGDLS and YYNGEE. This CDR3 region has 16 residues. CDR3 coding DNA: TGTGCCAGCAGCGTCGGACTAGCGGGTGACACAGATACGCAGTATTTT. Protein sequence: CASSVGLAGDTDTQYF.

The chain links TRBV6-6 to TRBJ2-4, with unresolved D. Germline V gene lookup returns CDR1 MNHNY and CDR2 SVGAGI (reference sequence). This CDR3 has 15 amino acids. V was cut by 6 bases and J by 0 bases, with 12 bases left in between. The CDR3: CASSPETLAKNIQYF. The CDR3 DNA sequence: TGTGCCAGCAGCCCTGAAACTTTAGCCAAAAACATTCAGTACTTC.

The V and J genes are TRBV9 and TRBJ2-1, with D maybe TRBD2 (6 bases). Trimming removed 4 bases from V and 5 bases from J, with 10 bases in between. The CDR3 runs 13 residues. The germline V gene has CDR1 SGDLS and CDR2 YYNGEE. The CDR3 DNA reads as TGTGCCAGCAGCCCCCGCGGGGACAATGAGCAGTTCTTC. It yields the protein CASSPRGDNEQFF.